This TCR beta chain was retrieved from a study of blood T cells in healthy people across ages. Looking at the study overall: About one barcoded beta molecule per two T cells was the capture yield of template switching.

Sample-barcoded 5' priming and a J-beta primer mix drove a second PCR of roughly 6 to 12 cycles. TCRdb analysed the 5' RACE reads with MiXCR anew, one entry per CDR3 protein. The sample includes about 1.6 million distinct CDR3 sequences, about 32% of them seen just once. Staff drew ten milliliters of peripheral blood from each donor. Each sample provided at least 5.5 micrograms of extracted total RNA. Study-level findings and limits: Comparison with aged donors showed that long-lived donors had more naive CD4+ cells and higher diversity.

The germline gives CDR1 SGHDT, CDR2 YYEEEE. Trimming removed 3 bases from V and 8 bases from J; junction bases left unmatched: 6. The CDR3 is 15 amino acids. The table lists this clonotype with a few counts. What it binds is unknown. The material sequenced was blood. The chain is built from TRBV5-6 and TRBJ2-1; 12 bases are shared with TRBD2. This clonotype originated in a woman aged 25 to 39 in good health. CDR3: CASSSGLAGIDEQFF. The DNA of the CDR3 is TGTGCCAGCAGCTCAGGACTAGCGGGAATCGATGAGCAGTTCTTC.